These 5 T cell receptor beta chains were sequenced from one sample in a study of T cell responses to AZD1222 COVID-19 vaccine. Using immunoSEQ multiplex PCR, the repertoire was profiled, and TCRdb retains in-frame clones only, with some absent. The data show nearly 110,000 clones, 85% to 90% seen once. The source material was peripheral blood, sampled on day 0 of AZD1222 vaccination. Receptors originate from an adult in good health.

This clone was seen only once. The rearrangement uses TRBV5-1 and TRBJ1-1, with D uncertain. CDR1 is SGHRS, CDR2 YFSETQ, per germline. V lost 4 bases and J lost 1, with 8 bases in between. This CDR3 region has 13 residues. The DNA for the CDR3 is TGCGCCAGCAGCGCTACCTGGAACACTGAAGCTTTCTTT. Its translation is CASSATWNTEAFF.

V gene TRBV6-4 combines with J gene TRBJ2-1, with 7 bases fitting TRBD2. Trimming at V came to 2 bases and at J to 2 bases, leaving 6 bases not matched to a gene. Germline V gives CDR1 MRHNA, CDR2 SNTAGT. The CDR3 contains 16 residues. DNA for the CDR3: TGTGCCAGCAGTGACACCAGCGGGACGACCTACAATGAGCAGTTCTTC. It specifies CASSDTSGTTYNEQFF.

The chain couples TRBV19 to TRBJ1-1, with D possibly being TRBD1 (6 bases). V was cut by 5 bases and J by 8 bases, with 15 bases left in between. CDR3 length equals 13 residues. From germline, CDR1 is LNHDA and CDR2 SQIVND (reference sequence). In nucleotides, the CDR3 is TGTGCCAGTAGTCTTCCTTCAGGGGCGGAAGCTTTCTTT. It is translated as CASSLPSGAEAFF.

The chain combines TRBV28 with TRBJ2-2; a weak D match, TRBD2 (6 bases). This CDR3 contains 14 residues. The ends were cut back, 4 bases at V and 3 bases at J, with 9 bases in the middle. Germline V gene data show CDR1 as MDHEN and CDR2 as SYDVKM. The CDR3 protein is CASSSGTYTGELFF. The CDR3, as DNA: TGTGCCAGCAGTTCCGGGACTTACACCGGGGAGCTGTTTTTT.

This chain uses TRBV9 with TRBJ1-3; D uncertain. Trimming removed 2 bases at V and 2 bases at J, with 5 bases between. The germline CDR1 and CDR2 sequences are SGDLS and YYNGEE. This CDR3 is 13 amino acids long. The DNA for the CDR3 is TGTGCCAGCAGCGTGCGAGCTGGAAACACCATATATTTT. Residues: CASSVRAGNTIYF. The complete variable domain, with remaining parts taken from reference TRBV9 and TRBJ1-3, reads DSGVTQTPKHLITATGQRVTLRCSPRSGDLSVYWYQQSLDQGLQFLIQYYNGEERAKGNILERFSAQQFPDLHSELNLSSLELGDSALYFCASSVRAGNTIYFGEGSWLTVV.